The following is a T cell receptor beta chain sequence with its context. Its antigen specificity is not known. Within one base of it there is no much larger clone, and no base qualities were kept. CDR1 and CDR2 (MNHNY, SVGAGI) derive from the germline V gene (reference sequence). Inclusive of the bounding cysteine and phenylalanine, the CDR3 is 14 residues long. Of all the DNA, just the CDR3 is kept, 42 bases in frame from base 1. V and J are truncated by 6 bases and 3 bases respectively, leaving an intervening sequence of 15 bases. Healthy HIV-negative adults with no recently reported acute infections or vaccinations were included as donors. Only Caucasian adults living in Nashville, Tennessee, USA were represented among the donors. CD4+ T cells were enriched by magnetic negative selection, after which naive cells were positively selected on CD45RA and the negative fraction was taken as the memory subset. Blood was obtained by leukapheresis, after which PBMCs were separated by Ficoll-Histopaque density gradient centrifugation and cryopreserved in liquid nitrogen vapor phase. Purity and quantity of every magnetically sorted T cell population were checked by analytical flow cytometry. Each sorted fraction had its genomic DNA isolated and then quantified by UV absorbance on a Nanodrop 2000c.

The data originate from a study of shared clonotypes between healthy human individuals (dated by TCRdb to 2020 to 2022). Study-wide context: The cohort comprised two women and a few men aged 18 to 49 years. For each donor, three plates each were used for CD4 naive and CD4 memory, two plates were used for CD8 naive, and one plate was used for CD8 memory. To estimate repertoire size and how much clonotypes are shared between individuals, the study performed deep sequencing of blood TCR repertoires from five healthy adults. Libraries were prepared and TCR repertoires were sequenced by different laboratories using diverse techniques, in order to increase sequencing depth and limit assay-specific biases. Between about 0.85 and 8.9 billion PBMCs per donor were obtained by leukapheresis. Results and caveats for the whole study, not just this receptor: Only blood was sampled, and tissue TCR repertoires likely differ from those in blood. Compared with non-shared clonotypes, the clonotypes found in all four sorted-subset donors had higher generation probabilities. Because the study included only a small number of donors, the genetic and exposure-history diversity represented was limited. Naive subsets generally had larger estimated clonotype richness than memory subsets did. Rarefaction of sorted-subset datasets indicated incomplete sequencing despite the large sequencing depth. Pairwise subsampling indicated that sequencing depth was expected to affect the degree of clonotype sharing among donors. Sharing across several donors was observed for roughly 5% of naive CD4, less than 4% of naive CD8, 2% to 2.5% of memory CD4, and around 0.4% of memory CD8 clonotypes.

Using the deep immunoSEQ assay, multiplex PCR amplified TCR CDR3 regions from genomic DNA. Extracted genomic DNA from each cell subset was distributed evenly across all wells of several immunoSEQ 96-well plates, and each plate was treated as a replicate. For sorted subsets, each replicate PCR was loaded with about 0.2 ug genomic DNA, equivalent to 25,000 to 30,000 T cell genomes. The purified libraries were quantified using a Qubit 3.0 fluorometer, sized with a Bioanalyzer 2100, and then quantified again using the KAPA Library Quantification kit. A separate single-read 150-cycle Illumina NextSeq 550 flow cell was used to sequence each immunoSEQ 96-well plate. The study's processing was this. Because only junctional sequences without quality scores were contained in the immunoSEQ output, filtering matching that applied to full-length reads could not be performed. To assign V/J genes and CDR3, sequences were annotated against IMGT germline references using PyIR, a Python wrapper for IgBLAST v1.9. Reads were removed for weak V/J assignments (E-value above 1e-6), missing CDR3, stop codons, out-of-frame junctions, or ambiguous translated residues. A V3J clonotype was defined by an identical inferred V gene, J gene, and CDR3 amino acid sequence. Percentage overlap between repertoires was computed as shared unique clonotypes divided by the size of the smaller repertoire. Repertoire richness was assessed with RTK rarefaction, the Chao1 estimator, and Recon v2.1 estimates of unobserved clonotypes. Generation probabilities for all TCRbeta clonotypes obtained by the gDNA method from four donors were computed using OLGA. TCRdb took this table from immuneACCESS and kept in-frame rearrangements with V and J called. Such tables lack part of the clones; where checked against another copy, unresolved V genes explain under half of the gap, and the rest is unexplained. Clone size and the V and J calls come from that table; the DNA yielded D and trimming. The sample contains around 1,100,000 clones, around 77% of them found a single time. In total, the top ten clones hold 0.7% to 0.95% of the sample.

The specimen sequenced was memory CD4+ T cells from PBMCs. According to the study, the label for this sample's cell subset or site signals: CD45RA-negative fraction. The receptor comes from a man aged 18 to 30 in good health. Some clones in this sample may be carry-over from other donors' samples. The receptor chain draws on TRBV6-6 and TRBJ2-7; the D segment could be TRBD2, given 5 matching bases. Here the CDR3 is given as CASSISGRGYEQYF. The nucleotides read TGTGCCAGCAGCATCAGTGGGAGAGGCTACGAGCAGTACTTC.